The sequence of this TCR beta chain was determined in a study of blood T cell repertoires in COVID-19. Assay: immunoSEQ multiplex PCR; the TCRdb copy retains only in-frame clones and omits some. This sample has tens of thousands of clones, with 68% found just once. This clone was found once. Sequenced input: peripheral blood. The TCR sequence derives from a woman in her 70s with acute or convalescent COVID-19.

The CDR3 loop reads CASSLGGYGYEQFF. CDR3 DNA: TGTGCCAGCAGCTTAGGTGGATACGGGTATGAGCAGTTCTTC. This chain links TRBV7-2 with TRBJ2-1; D not resolved. This CDR3 has 14 residues. The V end lost 1 base, the J end lost 8 bases, and 12 bases lay between the germline ends. CDR1 is SGHTA and CDR2 is FQGNSA in the germline V gene.